This T cell receptor beta chain was captured by sequencing in a study of shared clonotypes between healthy human individuals. Notes on the study in general: Genetic and exposure-history diversity was limited by the few donors. The four-donor shared clonotypes exceeded non-shared clonotypes in generation probability, with non-shared ones scoring lower.

Germline V gene lookup returns CDR1 WSHSY and CDR2 SAAADI. After removal of 10 bases from V and 6 bases from J, the junction contained 9 bases not matched to a gene. This CDR3 spans 14 amino acids. This clone has more than one count but fewer than ten. Its target is unknown. An assay was performed, and its level was deep. Sequenced by immunoSEQ multiplex PCR; TCRdb stores in-frame clones only, minus some. The table includes under 2,500,000 clones, 90% to 96% detected once. Sequencing used naive CD4+ T cells sorted from blood. Subset of the sample: CD45RA+ positively selected. The TCR was taken from a man aged 18 to 29 in good health. The genes are TRBV10-2 and TRBJ2-7; 13 bases are shared with TRBD2. The DNA for the CDR3 is TGCGCCACCGCAGGACTAGCGGGAGTTGGCGAGCAGTACTTC. It codes for CATAGLAGVGEQYF.